This is a list of T cell receptor beta chains from one sample in a study of radiation and T cells in renal cell carcinoma. Sequencing used immunoSEQ multiplex PCR; TCRdb keeps in-frame clones, though not all of them. The sample lists 130,000 to 150,000 clones; approximately 91% were seen once. The sample was blood, taken from a patient whose treatment included radiotherapy and nephrectomy. The receptors originated from a woman between 45 and 60 years old with renal cell carcinoma. The CDR3 runs from the conserved cysteine through the conserved F or W. D genes are given only for firm matches. Size tells how often a clone was seen (once, few, many) or the class of an expanded clone, and some rows leave it out.

V,D,size,J,length,DNA,CDR3
TRBV2,-,-,TRBJ1-2,13,TGTGCCAGCAGTGAGTTGGGAATAGCTGGCTACACCTTC,CASSELGIAGYTF
TRBV10-2,TRBD1,-,TRBJ2-3,15,TGCGCCAGCAGTGAGCGGCAGGGGGTTGCAGATACGCAGTATTTT,CASSERQGVADTQYF
TRBV19,-,few,TRBJ1-2,13,TGTGCCAGTAATGTGGGTGTCGGGTATGGCTACACCTTC,CASNVGVGYGYTF
TRBV9,TRBD1,-,TRBJ1-2,14,TGTGCCAGCAGCGCCACTCACAGGGGCTATGGCTACACCTTC,CASSATHRGYGYTF
TRBV5-6,-,-,TRBJ2-7,11,TGTGCCAGCAGCGGGTCAGGGGAGCAGTACTTC,CASSGSGEQYF
TRBV5-4,TRBD2,-,TRBJ2-5,17,TGTGCCTGCAGTGGACTAGCGGGGGCCGCGTACCAAGAGACCCAGTACTTC,CACSGLAGAAYQETQYF
TRBV19,TRBD1,few,TRBJ1-1,15,TGTGCCAGTAGTATGTCGGGGACAGGGAACACTGAAGCTTTCTTT,CASSMSGTGNTEAFF
TRBV19,TRBD2,once,TRBJ2-1,17,TGTGCCAGTAGTCCGGGACTAGCTACTTACTCCTACAATGAGCAGTTCTTC,CASSPGLATYSYNEQFF
TRBV6-1,-,few,TRBJ2-6,15,TGTGCCAGCAGTGAGCGCCAGCCAGGGGCCAACGTCCTGACTTTC,CASSERQPGANVLTF
TRBV19,-,-,TRBJ1-4,13,TGTGCCAGTAAGAGACAGGCGGATGAAAAACTGTTTTTT,CASKRQADEKLFF
TRBV5-1,-,few,TRBJ1-1,13,TGCGCCAGCAGCTTTCAGCTGCCTGGGGTAGCTTTCTTT,CASSFQLPGVAFF
TRBV5-1,TRBD2,-,TRBJ2-5,14,TGCGCCAGCAGCTCCGGACTAGCGCAAGAGACCCAGTACTTC,CASSSGLAQETQYF
TRBV6-1,-,few,TRBJ1-1,13,TGTGCCAGCATTACAGGCGGAATCACTGAAGCTTTCTTT,CASITGGITEAFF
TRBV18,-,few,TRBJ1-5,14,TGTGCCAGCTCACGGGGGGCAGGAGATCAGCCCCAGCATTTT,CASSRGAGDQPQHF
TRBV6-1,-,once,TRBJ1-2,16,TGTGCCAGCAGTGAAGGGGGCCCAGGGATCGACTATGGCTACACCTTC,CASSEGGPGIDYGYTF
TRBV10-1,-,few,TRBJ1-5,12,TGCGCCAGCAATGGACCCAGCCAGCCCCAGCATTTT,CASNGPSQPQHF
TRBV5-8,-,-,TRBJ1-4,12,TGTGCCAGCAGCTGGCCAAATGAAAAACTGTTTTTT,CASSWPNEKLFF
TRBV6-5,-,-,TRBJ2-1,13,TGTGCCAGCAGTTACAGCGTTGACAATGAGCAGTTCTTC,CASSYSVDNEQFF
TRBV19,-,-,TRBJ1-2,14,TGTGCCAGTAGTATAGGACCCGGGACACGGGGCTACACCTTC,CASSIGPGTRGYTF
TRBV25-1,-,-,TRBJ1-1,15,TGTGCCAGCAGCCCTCAGGGAAAAGGGGTCTTTGAAGCTTTCTTT,CASSPQGKGVFEAFF
TRBV7-2,-,few,TRBJ1-1,14,TGTGCCAGCAGCCTACAGACAGTGAACACTGAAGCTTTCTTT,CASSLQTVNTEAFF
TRBV6-1,-,once,TRBJ2-4,13,TGTGCCGCCGGTTGGACCCTCGGAAACATTCAGTACTTC,CAAGWTLGNIQYF
TRBV5-1,-,-,TRBJ2-3,16,TGCGCCAGCAGGTATGACACAGAAGCTAGCACAGATACGCAGTATTTT,CASRYDTEASTDTQYF
TRBV6-5,-,-,TRBJ2-5,15,TGTGCCAGCAATCCGGGACGGACCTTCCAAGAGACCCAGTACTTC,CASNPGRTFQETQYF
TRBV6-5,-,-,TRBJ2-7,14,TGTGCCAGCAGTTATGGACACAAGTACTACGAGCAGTACTTC,CASSYGHKYYEQYF
TRBV30,-,-,TRBJ2-1,13,TGTGCCTGGAGTCTCTCTGTGGACAATGAGCAGTTCTTC,CAWSLSVDNEQFF
TRBV25-1,-,-,TRBJ1-6,16,TGTGCCAGCAATAGCGGATCGAGCTCCTATAATTCACCCCTCCACTTT,CASNSGSSSYNSPLHF
TRBV7-9,-,-,TRBJ2-3,11,TGTGCCAGCAGCTTATCAGATACGCAGTATTTT,CASSLSDTQYF
TRBV7-9,-,-,TRBJ1-1,14,TGTGCCAGCAGCTTAGGTACGGGGGACACTGAAGCTTTCTTT,CASSLGTGDTEAFF
TRBV21-1,-,few,TRBJ1-5,15,TGTGCCAGCAGCGTACAGGGTGGGAGCAATCAGCCCCAGCATTTT,CASSVQGGSNQPQHF
TRBV19,-,-,TRBJ1-2,11,TGTGCCAGTAGAGACAGGAGTGGCTACACCTTC,CASRDRSGYTF
TRBV7-8,TRBD1,once,TRBJ2-2,15,TGTGCCAGCAGCTCGGGACAGGGCGGCACCGGGGAGCTGTTTTTT,CASSSGQGGTGELFF
TRBV5-1,TRBD1,-,TRBJ1-1,13,TGCGCCAGCAGCTTGGAAACAGGGGCTGAAGCTTTCTTT,CASSLETGAEAFF
TRBV19,-,-,TRBJ2-3,11,TGTGCCAGTGGAGCCGCAGATACGCAGTATTTT,CASGAADTQYF
TRBV30,TRBD2,-,TRBJ2-7,20,TGTGCCTGGAGTACGCCCCCGGGACTAGCGGGGGCCTGCCTGGGATACGAGCAGTACTTC,CAWSTPPGLAGACLGYEQYF
TRBV2,-,-,TRBJ1-3,16,TGTGCCAGCAGTGGGGACTCGGGGGGATCTGGAAACACCATATATTTT,CASSGDSGGSGNTIYF
TRBV9,TRBD2,once,TRBJ2-7,14,TGTGCCAGCAGCGTAGGAGGCGGGGGGGGCGAGCAGTACTTC,CASSVGGGGGEQYF
TRBV7-9,-,-,TRBJ1-3,15,TGTGCCAGCAGCGCTCGGGACATAGGGGGAAACACCATATATTTT,CASSARDIGGNTIYF
TRBV4-2,-,-,TRBJ1-3,19,TGTGCCAGCAGCCAAGAACCTGGGCCAGGGATCTTCTCTGGAAACACCATATATTTT,CASSQEPGPGIFSGNTIYF
TRBV18,-,-,TRBJ1-2,13,TGTGCCAGCTCACCCGGTCCCACCTATGGCTACACCTTC,CASSPGPTYGYTF
TRBV7-2,-,few,TRBJ1-6,12,TGTGCCAGCAGCATTACGGATTCACCCCTCCACTTT,CASSITDSPLHF
TRBV4-3,-,-,TRBJ1-5,13,TGCGCCAGCAGCCAGGACGGCAATCAGCCCCAGCATTTT,CASSQDGNQPQHF
TRBV9,-,-,TRBJ1-1,15,TGTGCCAGCACCAGACTAGGGACATTGAACACTGAAGCTTTCTTT,CASTRLGTLNTEAFF
TRBV5-1,-,-,TRBJ1-1,14,TGCGCCAGCAGCTTGGCCGCGGGTAGAACTGAAGCTTTCTTT,CASSLAAGRTEAFF
TRBV7-9,-,-,TRBJ1-2,13,TGTGCCAGCAGCCCCGGCGCAGGGATTGGCTACACCTTC,CASSPGAGIGYTF
TRBV9,-,-,TRBJ1-3,15,TGTGCCAGCAGCGTAGGGGTGGGGCAAGGAAACACCATATATTTT,CASSVGVGQGNTIYF
TRBV2,TRBD2,-,TRBJ2-2,15,TGTGCCAGCACCGAGAGCGGGGGGGACACCGGGGAGCTGTTTTTT,CASTESGGDTGELFF
TRBV29-1,-,-,TRBJ2-1,11,TGCAGCGCCGACCGGGACGTTGGGCAGTTCTTC,CSADRDVGQFF
TRBV9,TRBD1,-,TRBJ2-7,15,TGTGCCAGCAGCGGACAGGGCCCGAGCTCCTACGAGCAGTACTTC,CASSGQGPSSYEQYF
TRBV30,-,-,TRBJ2-7,14,TGTGCCTGGAGTGTAGGGGGGGTTTCCTACGAGCAGTACTTC,CAWSVGGVSYEQYF
TRBV6-1,-,-,TRBJ1-5,14,TGTGCCAGCTCCGCCGGGACACTAGATCAGCCCCAGCATTTT,CASSAGTLDQPQHF
TRBV29-1,-,-,TRBJ1-1,12,TGCAGCGTGGCGGACAGGAACACTGAAGCTTTCTTT,CSVADRNTEAFF
TRBV4-1,-,-,TRBJ1-4,15,TGCGCCAGCAGCCGAGGGTATTCAAGTAATGAAAAACTGTTTTTT,CASSRGYSSNEKLFF